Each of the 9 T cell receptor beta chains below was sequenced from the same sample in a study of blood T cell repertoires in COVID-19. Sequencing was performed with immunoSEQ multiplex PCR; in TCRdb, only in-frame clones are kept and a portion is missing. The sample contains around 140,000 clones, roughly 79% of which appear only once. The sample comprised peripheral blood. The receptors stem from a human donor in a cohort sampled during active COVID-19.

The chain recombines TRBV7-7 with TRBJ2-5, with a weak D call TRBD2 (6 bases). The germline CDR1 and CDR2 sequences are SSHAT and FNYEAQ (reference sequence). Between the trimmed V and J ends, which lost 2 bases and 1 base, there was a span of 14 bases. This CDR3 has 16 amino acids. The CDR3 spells CASSLFEVGGQETQYF. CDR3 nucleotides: TGTGCCAGCAGCTTATTTGAGGTGGGAGGCCAAGAGACCCAGTACTTC.

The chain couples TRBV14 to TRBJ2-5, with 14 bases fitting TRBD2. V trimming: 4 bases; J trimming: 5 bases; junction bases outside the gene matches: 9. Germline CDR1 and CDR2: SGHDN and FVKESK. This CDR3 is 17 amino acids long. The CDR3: CASSRLAGGPSGETQYF. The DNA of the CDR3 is TGTGCCAGCAGCCGACTAGCGGGAGGGCCTTCGGGGGAGACCCAGTACTTC. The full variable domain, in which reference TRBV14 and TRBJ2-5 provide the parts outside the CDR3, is EAGVTQFPSHSVIEKGQTVTLRCDPISGHDNLYWYRRVMGKEIKFLLHFVKESKQDESGMPNNRFLAERTGGTYSTLKVQPAELEDSGVYFCASSRLAGGPSGETQYFGPGTRLLVL.

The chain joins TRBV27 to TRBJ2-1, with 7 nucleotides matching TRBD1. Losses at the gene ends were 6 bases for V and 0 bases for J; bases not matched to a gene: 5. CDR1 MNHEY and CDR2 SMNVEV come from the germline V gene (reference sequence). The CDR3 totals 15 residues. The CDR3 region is CASRLTGSSYNEQFF. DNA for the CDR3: TGTGCCAGCAGACTGACAGGGAGCTCCTACAATGAGCAGTTCTTC.

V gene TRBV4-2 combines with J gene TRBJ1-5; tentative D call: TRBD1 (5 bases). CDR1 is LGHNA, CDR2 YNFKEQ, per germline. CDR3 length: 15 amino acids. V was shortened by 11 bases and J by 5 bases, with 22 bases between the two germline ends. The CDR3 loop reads CARDQDAGCYQPQHF. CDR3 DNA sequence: TGTGCCCGAGACCAGGATGCAGGGTGTTATCAGCCCCAGCATTTT.

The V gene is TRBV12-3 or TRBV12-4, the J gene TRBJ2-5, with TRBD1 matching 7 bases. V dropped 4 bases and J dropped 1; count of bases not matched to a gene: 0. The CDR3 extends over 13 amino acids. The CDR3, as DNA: TGTGCCAGCAGTTACAGGGGCCAAGAGACCCAGTACTTC. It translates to CASSYRGQETQYF.

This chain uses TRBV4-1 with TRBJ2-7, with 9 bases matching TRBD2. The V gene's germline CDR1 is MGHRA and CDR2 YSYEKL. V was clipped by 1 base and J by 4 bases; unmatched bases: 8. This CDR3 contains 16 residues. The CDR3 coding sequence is TGCGCCAGCAGCCAAGCAGCCCCTAGCGGGATTTACGAGCAGTACTTC. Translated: CASSQAAPSGIYEQYF.

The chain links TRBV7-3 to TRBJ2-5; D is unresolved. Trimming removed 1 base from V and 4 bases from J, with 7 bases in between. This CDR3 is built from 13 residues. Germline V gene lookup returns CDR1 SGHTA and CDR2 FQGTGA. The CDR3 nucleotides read TGTGCCAGCAGCTTAAACCCGGGAGAGACCCAGTACTTC. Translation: CASSLNPGETQYF.

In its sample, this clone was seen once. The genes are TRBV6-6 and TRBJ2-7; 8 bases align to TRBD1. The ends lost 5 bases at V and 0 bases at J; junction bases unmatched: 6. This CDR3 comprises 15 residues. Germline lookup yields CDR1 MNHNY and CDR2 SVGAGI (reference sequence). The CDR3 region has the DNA TGTGCCAGCAGTCGCCAAGACAGGGGCTCCTACGAGCAGTACTTC. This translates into CASSRQDRGSYEQYF.

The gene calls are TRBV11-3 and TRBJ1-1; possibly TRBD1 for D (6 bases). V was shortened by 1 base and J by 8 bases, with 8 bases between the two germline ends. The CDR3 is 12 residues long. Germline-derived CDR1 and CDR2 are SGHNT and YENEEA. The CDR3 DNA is TGTGCCAGCAGCTTAGGAGGACAGGAAGCTTTCTTT. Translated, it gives CASSLGGQEAFF.